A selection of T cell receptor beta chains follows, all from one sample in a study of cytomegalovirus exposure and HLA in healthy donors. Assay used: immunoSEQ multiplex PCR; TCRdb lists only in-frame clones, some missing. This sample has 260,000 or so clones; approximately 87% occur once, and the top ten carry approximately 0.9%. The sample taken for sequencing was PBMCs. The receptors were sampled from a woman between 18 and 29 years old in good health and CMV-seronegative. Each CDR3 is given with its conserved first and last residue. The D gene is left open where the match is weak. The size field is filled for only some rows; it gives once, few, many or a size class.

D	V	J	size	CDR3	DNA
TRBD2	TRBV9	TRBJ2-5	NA	CASSVGGSVLETQYF	TGTGCCAGCAGCGTCGGGGGGAGTGTGTTAGAGACCCAGTACTTC
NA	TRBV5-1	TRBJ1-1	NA	CASVRGPHWDTEAFF	TGCGCCAGCGTTCGGGGTCCCCACTGGGATACTGAAGCTTTCTTT
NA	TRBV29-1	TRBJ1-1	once	CSAVPRISTEAFF	TGCAGCGCGGTGCCGAGGATAAGCACTGAAGCTTTCTTT
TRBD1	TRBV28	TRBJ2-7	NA	CASTGTVSSYEQYF	TGTGCCAGCACAGGGACAGTGAGCTCCTACGAGCAGTACTTC
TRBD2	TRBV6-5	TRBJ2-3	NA	CASSYSGLAGGDTQYF	TGTGCCAGCAGTTACTCAGGGCTAGCGGGAGGAGATACGCAGTATTTT
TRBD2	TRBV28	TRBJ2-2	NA	CASSQTSGRSTGELFF	TGTGCCAGCAGCCAGACTAGCGGGAGATCTACCGGGGAGCTGTTTTTT
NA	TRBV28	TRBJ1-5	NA	CASSPTDVGQPQHF	TGTGCCAGCAGTCCGACAGATGTTGGACAGCCCCAGCATTTT
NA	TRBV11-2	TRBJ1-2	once	CASSLKSNYGYTF	TGTGCCAGCAGCTTAAAGAGTAACTATGGCTACACCTTC
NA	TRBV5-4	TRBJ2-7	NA	CASSLEGIYEQYF	TGTGCCAGCAGCTTGGAGGGGATCTACGAGCAGTACTTC
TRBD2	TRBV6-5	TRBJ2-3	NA	CASSYVAGPTDTQYF	TGTGCCAGCAGTTATGTAGCGGGCCCCACAGATACGCAGTATTTT
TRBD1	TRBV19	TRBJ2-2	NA	CASSIVLGRTGGGANTGELFF	TGTGCCAGTAGTATAGTTTTGGGGAGGACAGGGGGGGGAGCGAACACCGGGGAGCTGTTTTTT
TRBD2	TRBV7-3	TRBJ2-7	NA	CASSPSGSSYEQYF	TGTGCCAGCAGCCCTAGCGGGAGCTCCTACGAGCAGTACTTC
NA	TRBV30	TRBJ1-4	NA	CAWSVRGILAEKLFF	TGTGCCTGGAGTGTACGAGGGATCTTGGCCGAAAAACTGTTTTTT
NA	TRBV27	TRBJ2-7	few	CASSSLSYEQYF	TGTGCCAGCAGTTCCCTCTCCTACGAGCAGTACTTC
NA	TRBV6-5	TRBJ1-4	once	CASSAEGSGIEKLFF	TGTGCCAGCAGCGCCGAAGGGAGCGGCATCGAAAAACTGTTTTTT
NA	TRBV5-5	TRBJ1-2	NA	CASSLKVQGNYGYTF	TGTGCCAGCAGCTTGAAGGTACAGGGAAACTATGGCTACACCTTC
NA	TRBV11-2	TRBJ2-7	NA	CASSTWDYPGGLYEQYF	TGTGCCAGCAGCACATGGGACTATCCCGGGGGGCTCTACGAGCAGTACTTC
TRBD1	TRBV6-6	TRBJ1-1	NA	CASSVQGMNTEAFF	TGTGCCAGCAGCGTACAGGGGATGAACACTGAAGCTTTCTTT
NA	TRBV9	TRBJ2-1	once	CASSVGQFNEQFF	TGTGCCAGCAGCGTCGGACAGTTCAATGAGCAGTTCTTC
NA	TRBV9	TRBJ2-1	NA	CASGVGGEQFF	TGTGCCAGCGGCGTAGGAGGGGAGCAGTTCTTC